This TCR beta chain was sequenced in a study of STAT5B mutations in CD4+ large granular lymphocyte leukemia (dated by TCRdb to the early 2020s). In the study overall: Among the healthy controls, the CDR3 'QG' motif was associated with a particular HLA allele. Flow cytometry on FACSCanto II or FACSVerse showed that the purified fractions were more than 95% pure among lymphocytes. The study compared the TCRbeta repertoires of patients with CD4+ T-cell large granular lymphocyte leukemia against the TCRbeta repertoires of healthy blood donors. The paper's findings and limits, for the study overall: Each patient's main leukemic clonotypes were private, but about 27% of these clonotypes showed up at low frequency in the non-leukemic repertoires of other patients. Greater clonality appeared to be present in CD4-sorted patient repertoires than in healthy CD4+ repertoires, and the difference was retained after the putative leukemic clones were removed. Enrichment of TRBV06-family usage was observed among the top patient clones (8/27) relative to healthy controls (2/35). Data were not HLA-matched; higher clonality in CD4+ versus CD8+ T-LGLL could reflect the relatively small sample size.

The immunoSEQ assay at survey resolution was applied to genomic DNA for sequencing of TCRbeta rearrangements. Turning to the authors' computational methods: In the TCR sequencing data, the lowest productive clonotype frequency that could be detected was 2.59 x 10-5. Only productive TCRbeta rearrangements, meaning sequences that were complete and in-frame, were kept for the analyses. Clonality for each sample was calculated as Simpson clonality in the immunoSEQ Analyzer version 3.0. Based on frequency, clones were grouped as very rare, small, medium, large (1-20%) or hyperexpanded (>20%). Generation probabilities were estimated with OLGA 1.2.3, V-gene circos plots were made with VDJtools, specificities were looked up in VDJdb, and CDR3 motifs were identified with GLIPH. TCRdb obtained this table from immuneACCESS and retained in-frame rearrangements with V and J assigned. These tables miss some clones; where compared with another copy, unresolved V genes account for less than half of the shortfall, and the remainder is unexplained. That table gives V, J and clone size, and the DNA gave D and trimming. For this sample the table gives about 30,000 clones, of which 70% to 85% were detected only once. The top ten clonotypes cover approximately 6.2% of the sample.

Remarks on this clone: Its recognized antigen is unknown. No much larger clonotype is one base removed from it; base qualities were not supplied.

Relative to germline, V is 0 bases shorter and J is 3 bases shorter, with 26 bases between their ends. CDR1 is given as KGHSH and CDR2 as LQKENI, both from the germline V gene. The CDR3 starts with the cysteine, ends with the phenylalanine, and has 20 residues. Only CDR3 DNA is held: 60 bases, read in frame from base 1. Buffy coats from 35 to 40 blood donors, supplied by the Finnish Red Cross blood service, were used as healthy controls. All TCR-sequenced material derived from peripheral blood: patient blood samples and healthy donor buffy coats. Peripheral blood mononuclear cells were isolated by Ficoll-Hypaque gradient centrifugation. CD4+ cells were purified magnetically from the buffy coats of healthy controls. The Gentra Puregene Cell and Tissue kit was used to extract genomic DNA, and a Qubit 2.0 fluorometer was used to measure the amount of genomic DNA.

The sequence is built from TRBV18 and TRBJ1-1; the D gene is perhaps TRBD1, on 5 matching bases. The sequence came from a human donor in good health. The sample consisted of CD4+ T cells from blood buffy coats. The CDR3 has the sequence CASSPPQRTRGSVVDTEAFF. The sequenced DNA: TGTGCCAGCTCACCACCGCAGAGGACACGGGGCTCGGTTGTGGACACTGAAGCTTTCTTT.